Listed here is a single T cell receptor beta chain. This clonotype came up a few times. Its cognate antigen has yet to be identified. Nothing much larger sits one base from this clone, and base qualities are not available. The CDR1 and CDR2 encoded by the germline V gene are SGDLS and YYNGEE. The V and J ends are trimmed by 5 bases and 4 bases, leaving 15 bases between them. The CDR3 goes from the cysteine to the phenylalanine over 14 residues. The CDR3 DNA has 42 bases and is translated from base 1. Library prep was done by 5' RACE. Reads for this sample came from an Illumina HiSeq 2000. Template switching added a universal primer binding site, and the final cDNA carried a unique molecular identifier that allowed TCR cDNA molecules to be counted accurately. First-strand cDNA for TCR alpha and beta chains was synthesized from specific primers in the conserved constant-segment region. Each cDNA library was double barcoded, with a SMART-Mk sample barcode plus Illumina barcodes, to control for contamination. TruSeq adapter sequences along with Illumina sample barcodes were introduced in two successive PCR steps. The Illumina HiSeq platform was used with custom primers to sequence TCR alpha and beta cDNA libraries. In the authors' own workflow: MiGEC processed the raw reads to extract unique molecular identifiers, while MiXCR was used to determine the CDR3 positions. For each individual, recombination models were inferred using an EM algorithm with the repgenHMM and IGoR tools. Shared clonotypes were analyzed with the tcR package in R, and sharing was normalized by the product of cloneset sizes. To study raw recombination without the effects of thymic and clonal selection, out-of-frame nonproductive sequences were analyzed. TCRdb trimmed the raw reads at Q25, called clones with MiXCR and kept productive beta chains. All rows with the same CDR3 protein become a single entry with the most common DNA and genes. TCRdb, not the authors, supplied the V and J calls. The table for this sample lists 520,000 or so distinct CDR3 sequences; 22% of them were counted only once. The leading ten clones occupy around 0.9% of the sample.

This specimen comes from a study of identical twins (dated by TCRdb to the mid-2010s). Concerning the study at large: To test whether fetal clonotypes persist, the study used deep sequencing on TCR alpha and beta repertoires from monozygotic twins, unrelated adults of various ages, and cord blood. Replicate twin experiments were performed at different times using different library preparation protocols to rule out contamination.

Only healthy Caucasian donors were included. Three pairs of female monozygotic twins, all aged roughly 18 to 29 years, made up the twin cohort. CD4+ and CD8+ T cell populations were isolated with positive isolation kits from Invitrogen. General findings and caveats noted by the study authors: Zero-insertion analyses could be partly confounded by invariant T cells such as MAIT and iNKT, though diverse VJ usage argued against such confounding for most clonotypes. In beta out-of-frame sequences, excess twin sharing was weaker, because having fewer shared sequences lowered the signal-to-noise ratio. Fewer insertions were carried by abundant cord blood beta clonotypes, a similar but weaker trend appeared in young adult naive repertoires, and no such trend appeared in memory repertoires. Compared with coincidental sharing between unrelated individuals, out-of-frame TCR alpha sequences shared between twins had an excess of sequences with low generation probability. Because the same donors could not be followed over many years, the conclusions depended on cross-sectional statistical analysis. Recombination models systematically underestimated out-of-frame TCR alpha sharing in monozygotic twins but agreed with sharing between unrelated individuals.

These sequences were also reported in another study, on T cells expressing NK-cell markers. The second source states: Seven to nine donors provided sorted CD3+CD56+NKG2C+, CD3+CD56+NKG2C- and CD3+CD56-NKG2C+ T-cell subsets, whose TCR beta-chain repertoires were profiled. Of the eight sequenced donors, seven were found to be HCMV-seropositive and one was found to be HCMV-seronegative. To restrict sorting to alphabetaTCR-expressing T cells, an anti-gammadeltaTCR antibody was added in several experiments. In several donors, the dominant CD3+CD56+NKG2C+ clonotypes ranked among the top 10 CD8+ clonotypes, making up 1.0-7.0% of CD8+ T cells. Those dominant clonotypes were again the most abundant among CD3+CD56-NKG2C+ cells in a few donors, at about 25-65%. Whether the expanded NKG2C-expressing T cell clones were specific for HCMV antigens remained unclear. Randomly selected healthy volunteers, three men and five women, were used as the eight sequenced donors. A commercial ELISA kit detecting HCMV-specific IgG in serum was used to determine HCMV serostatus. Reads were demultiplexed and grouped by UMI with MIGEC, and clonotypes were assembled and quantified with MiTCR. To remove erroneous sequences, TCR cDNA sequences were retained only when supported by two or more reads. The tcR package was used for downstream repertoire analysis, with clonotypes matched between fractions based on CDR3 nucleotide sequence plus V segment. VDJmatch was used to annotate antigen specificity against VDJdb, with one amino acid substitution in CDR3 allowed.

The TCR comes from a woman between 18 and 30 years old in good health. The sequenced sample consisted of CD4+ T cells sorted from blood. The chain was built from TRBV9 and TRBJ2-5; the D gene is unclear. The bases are TGTGCCAGCAGTTCCTGGAATCAAGGAGAGACCCAGTACTTC. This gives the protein CASSSWNQGETQYF. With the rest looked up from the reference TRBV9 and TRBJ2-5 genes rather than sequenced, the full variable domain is DSGVTQTPKHLITATGQRVTLRCSPRSGDLSVYWYQQSLDQGLQFLIQYYNGEERAKGNILERFSAQQFPDLHSELNLSSLELGDSALYFCASSSWNQGETQYFGPGTRLLVL.